This TCR beta chain was recovered during a study of blood T cells in healthy people across ages. Germline V gene data show CDR1 as MNHEY and CDR2 as SVGEGT. V lost 4 bases, J lost 3 bases, and 13 bases lay in between. This CDR3 is built from 14 residues. The authors ran a second PCR of about 7 to 11 cycles using a sample-barcoded 5' primer and a J-beta primer mix. MiXCR, applied by TCRdb to the 5' RACE reads, yields one record per CDR3 protein. The sample consists of about 2 million distinct CDR3 sequences, approximately 50% of them appearing once. This sequence originates from a woman aged 40 to 49 in good health. The V call is TRBV6-2 or TRBV6-3, the J call TRBJ2-7; perhaps TRBD1 as D (6 bases). The sequenced material came from blood. This chain's CDR3 is CASSLQGFFYEQYF. The DNA of the CDR3 is TGTGCCAGCAGTTTACAGGGTTTCTTCTACGAGCAGTACTTC.